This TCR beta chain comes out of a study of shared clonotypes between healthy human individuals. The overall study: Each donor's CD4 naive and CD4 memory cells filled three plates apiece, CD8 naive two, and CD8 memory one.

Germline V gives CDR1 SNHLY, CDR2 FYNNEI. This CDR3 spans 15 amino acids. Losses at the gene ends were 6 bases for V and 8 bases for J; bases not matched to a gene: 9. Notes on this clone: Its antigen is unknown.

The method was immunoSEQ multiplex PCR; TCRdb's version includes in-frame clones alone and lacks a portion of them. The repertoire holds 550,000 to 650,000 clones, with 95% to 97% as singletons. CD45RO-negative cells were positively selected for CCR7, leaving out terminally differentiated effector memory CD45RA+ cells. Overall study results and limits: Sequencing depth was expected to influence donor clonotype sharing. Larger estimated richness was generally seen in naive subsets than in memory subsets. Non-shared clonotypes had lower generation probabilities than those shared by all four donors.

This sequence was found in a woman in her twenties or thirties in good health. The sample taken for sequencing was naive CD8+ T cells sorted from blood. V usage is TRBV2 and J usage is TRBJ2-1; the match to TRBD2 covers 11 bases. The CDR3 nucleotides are TGTGCCAGCAGGGATGGACTAGCGGGTCTCGATGAGCAGTTCTTC. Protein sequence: CASRDGLAGLDEQFF. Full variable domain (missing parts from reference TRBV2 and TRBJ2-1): EPEVTQTPSHQVTQMGQEVILRCVPISNHLYFYWYRQILGQKVEFLVSFYNNEISEKSEIFDDQFSVERPDGSNFTLKIRSTKLEDSAMYFCASRDGLAGLDEQFFGPGTRLTVL.